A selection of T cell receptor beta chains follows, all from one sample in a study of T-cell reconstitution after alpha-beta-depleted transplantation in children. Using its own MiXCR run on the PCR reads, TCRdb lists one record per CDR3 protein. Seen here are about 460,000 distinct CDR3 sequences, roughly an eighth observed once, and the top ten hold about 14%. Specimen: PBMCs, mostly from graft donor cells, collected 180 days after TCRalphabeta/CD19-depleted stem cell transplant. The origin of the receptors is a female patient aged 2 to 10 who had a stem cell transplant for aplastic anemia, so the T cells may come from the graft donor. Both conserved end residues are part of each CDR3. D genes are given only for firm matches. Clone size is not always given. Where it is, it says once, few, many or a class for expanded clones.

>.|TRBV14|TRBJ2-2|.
TGTGCCAGCAGCCAAGAACTGGTCGCGAACACCGGGGAGCTGTTTTTT
CASSQELVANTGELFF
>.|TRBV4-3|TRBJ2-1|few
TGCGCCAGCAGCCAAAGGCAGGAAGGGGACAATGAGCAGTTCTTC
CASSQRQEGDNEQFF
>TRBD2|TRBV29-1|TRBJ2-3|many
TGCAGCGTTCCCACCGGGGGGAGTAACACAGATACGCAGTATTTT
CSVPTGGSNTDTQYF
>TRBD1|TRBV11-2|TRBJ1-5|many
TGTGCCAGCAGCTTAGACGGAAGGGGGCTGGTGAGCAATCAGCCCCAGCATTTT
CASSLDGRGLVSNQPQHF
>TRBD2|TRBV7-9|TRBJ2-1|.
TGTGCCAGCAGCCGAACTAGCGGCTTGCAGTTCTTC
CASSRTSGLQFF
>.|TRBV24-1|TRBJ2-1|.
TGTGCCACCAGTGATCACGACAGCCGAGGGTTCTTC
CATSDHDSRGFF
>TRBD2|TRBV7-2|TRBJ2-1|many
TGTGCCAGCAGCTTAGGGACTAGCGGGGTCAATGAGCAGTTCTTC
CASSLGTSGVNEQFF
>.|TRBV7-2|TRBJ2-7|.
TGTGCCAGCAGCGCAAGACATGCCTACGAGCAGTACTTC
CASSARHAYEQYF
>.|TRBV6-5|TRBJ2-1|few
TGTGCCAGCAGTTATAGCCAGGTTCTGCACAATGAGCAGTTCTTC
CASSYSQVLHNEQFF
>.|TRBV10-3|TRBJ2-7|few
TGTGCCATCAGTGAGTCCGGTGTCGAGCAGTACTTC
CAISESGVEQYF
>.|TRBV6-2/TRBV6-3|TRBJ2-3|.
TGTGCCAGCAGTTACTTACTAATCGATACGCAGTATTTT
CASSYLLIDTQYF
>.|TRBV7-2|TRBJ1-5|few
TGTGCCAGCAGCTGGACAAGTTCCTCCAATCAGCCCCAGCATTTT
CASSWTSSSNQPQHF
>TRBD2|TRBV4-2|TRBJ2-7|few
TGTGCCAGCAGCCAAGATCCCACTAGCGGTGGCTCCTACGAGCAGTACTTC
CASSQDPTSGGSYEQYF
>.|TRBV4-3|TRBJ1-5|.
TGCGCCAGCAGCCAAGTTAGGGGGGTCGCTCGGCCCCAGCATTTT
CASSQVRGVARPQHF
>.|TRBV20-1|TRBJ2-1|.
TGCAGTGCTCGAAAGGGCTCCTACAATGAGCAGTTCTTC
CSARKGSYNEQFF
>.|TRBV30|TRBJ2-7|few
TGTGCCTGGAGTGTAGGCTGGTCCTACGAGCAGTACTTC
CAWSVGWSYEQYF
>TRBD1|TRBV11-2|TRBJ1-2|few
TGTGCCAGCAGCTTAGTTGGTGCAGGGGGCGCTTCCAATGGCTACACCTTC
CASSLVGAGGASNGYTF
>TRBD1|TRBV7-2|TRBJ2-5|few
TGTGCCAGCAGCTCACAGGGGGCTAGGGAGACCCAGTACTTC
CASSSQGARETQYF
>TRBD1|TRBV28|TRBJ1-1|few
TGTGCCAGCAGTTTCGTCGGACAGGGAGAAGCTTTCTTT
CASSFVGQGEAFF
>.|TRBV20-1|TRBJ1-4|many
TGCAGTGGCAGAAGACGGGTTTCTGGAACTAATGAAAAACTGTTTTTT
CSGRRRVSGTNEKLFF
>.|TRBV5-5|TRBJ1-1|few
TGTGCCAGCAGCTCAGAGGGAGAGAAGAACACTGAAGCTTTCTTT
CASSSEGEKNTEAFF
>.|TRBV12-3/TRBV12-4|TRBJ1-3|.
TGTGCCAGCGCTGCGAAACCTGGAAACACCATATATTTT
CASAAKPGNTIYF
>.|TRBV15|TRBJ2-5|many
TGTGCCACCAGCAGAGATCGGCTACACGGGGAGACCCAGTACTTC
CATSRDRLHGETQYF
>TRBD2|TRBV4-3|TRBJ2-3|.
TGCGCCAGCAGCCAAGATCCGGGACTAGCTGTCACAGATACGCAGTATTTT
CASSQDPGLAVTDTQYF
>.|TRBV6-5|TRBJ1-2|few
TGTGCCAGCAGTTACGAGGGGGGGACCAGCTATGGCTACACCTTC
CASSYEGGTSYGYTF
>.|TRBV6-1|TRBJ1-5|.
TGTGCCAGCAGGTCCCACCTAAAAAGGGCCAATCAGCCCCAGCATTTT
CASRSHLKRANQPQHF
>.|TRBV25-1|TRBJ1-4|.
TGTGCCAGCAGTGACATAGGACAGAGCCTAGAAAAACTGTTTTTT
CASSDIGQSLEKLFF
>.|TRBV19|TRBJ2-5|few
TGTGCCAGTAGTATCGAGGCGGAGGAGACCCAGTACTTC
CASSIEAEETQYF
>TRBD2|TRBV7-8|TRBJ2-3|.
TGTGCCAGCAGGGAACCGAGACTAGCGGGCCTGAACTTGTCCGATACGCAGTATTTT
CASREPRLAGLNLSDTQYF
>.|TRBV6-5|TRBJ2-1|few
TGTGCCAGCAGTTACAAGGGGGGCAAGTACAATGAGCAGTTCTTC
CASSYKGGKYNEQFF
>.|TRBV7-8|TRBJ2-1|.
TGTGCCAGCAGCGCGTACGGGGGGCGGGACAATGAGCAGTTCTTC
CASSAYGGRDNEQFF
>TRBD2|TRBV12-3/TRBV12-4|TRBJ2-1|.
TGTGCCAGCAGTTTTCCGGGACTAGCAGACAATGAGCAGTTCTTC
CASSFPGLADNEQFF
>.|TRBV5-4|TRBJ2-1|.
TGTGCCAGCAGCTTGGGAGGACACTACAATGAGCAGTTCTTC
CASSLGGHYNEQFF
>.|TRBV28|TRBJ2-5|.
TGTGCCAGCAGTTCCGGACAGGCTGGGAGGGAGACCCAGTACTTC
CASSSGQAGRETQYF
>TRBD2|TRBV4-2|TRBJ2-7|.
TGTGCCAGCAGCCAAGAGTGGGGACTAGCGGGAGGAATCAGCTCCTACGAGCAGTACTTC
CASSQEWGLAGGISSYEQYF
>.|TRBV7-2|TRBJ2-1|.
TGTGCCAGCAGCTTAAATCCTCATTGGGAGCAGTTCTTC
CASSLNPHWEQFF
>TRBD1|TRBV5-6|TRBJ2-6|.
TGTGCCAGCAGCCTGGCAGGGGACAGAGCCTCCTCTGGGGCCAACGTCCTGACTTTC
CASSLAGDRASSGANVLTF
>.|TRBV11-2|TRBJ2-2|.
TGTGCCAGCAGCCCAATAGGAGGGTGGACCGGGGACCTGTTTTTT
CASSPIGGWTGDLFF
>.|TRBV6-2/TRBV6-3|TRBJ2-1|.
TGTGCCAGCAGTTACTACGGAGACCCCTACAATGAGCAGTTCTTC
CASSYYGDPYNEQFF
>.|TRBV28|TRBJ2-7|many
TGTGCCAGCAGTTTAACTCTCGAAAAAGGGAACTACGAGCAGTACTTC
CASSLTLEKGNYEQYF
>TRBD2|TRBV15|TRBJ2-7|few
TGTGCCACCAGCGTAAGCGGGAGGGCTCCCGAGCAGTACTTC
CATSVSGRAPEQYF
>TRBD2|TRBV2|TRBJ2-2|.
TGTGCCAGCAGTGACAATAGCGGGGGAATGAACACCGGGGAGCTGTTTTTT
CASSDNSGGMNTGELFF
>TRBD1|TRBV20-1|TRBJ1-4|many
TGCAGTGCTAGAGGGAGACAGGGGGAGAATGAAAAACTGTTTTTT
CSARGRQGENEKLFF
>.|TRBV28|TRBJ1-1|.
TGTGCCAGCAGTCATGCAGGGACCGCCACTGAAGCTTTCTTT
CASSHAGTATEAFF
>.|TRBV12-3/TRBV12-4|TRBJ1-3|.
TGTGCCAGCAGTTTTGTTGGGGTCCCTGGAAACACCATATATTTT
CASSFVGVPGNTIYF
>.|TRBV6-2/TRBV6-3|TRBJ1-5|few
TGTGCCGCAACGCCCCGGGGGCTCGGCAATCAGCCCCAGCATTTT
CAATPRGLGNQPQHF
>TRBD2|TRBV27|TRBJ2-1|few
TGTGCCAGCAGCCGGGGGACTAGCGTATTAAATGAGCAGTTCTTC
CASSRGTSVLNEQFF
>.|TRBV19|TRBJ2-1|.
TGTGCCAGTACCCCCACGGGGAGCTCCTACAATGAGCAGTTCTTC
CASTPTGSSYNEQFF
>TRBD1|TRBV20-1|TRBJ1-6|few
TGCAGTGCTAGAGATAGGGGACAGGGGGATTCACCCCTCCACTTT
CSARDRGQGDSPLHF
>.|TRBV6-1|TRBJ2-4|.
TGTGCCAGCAGTCAAGGGGGACTAGCCAAAAACATTCAGTACTTC
CASSQGGLAKNIQYF
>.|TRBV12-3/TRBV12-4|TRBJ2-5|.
TGTGCCAGCAGCCCGTTTTTGGAGACCCAGTACTTC
CASSPFLETQYF
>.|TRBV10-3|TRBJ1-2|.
TGTGCCATCAGTGGCAGGACAGTAGGAGATGGCTACACCTTC
CAISGRTVGDGYTF
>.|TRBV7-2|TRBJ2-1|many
TGTGCCAGCAGCTTAGCGCTGGACAATGAGCAGTTCTTC
CASSLALDNEQFF
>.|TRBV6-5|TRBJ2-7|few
TGTGCCAGCAGTTGGGGGGGACAGGAGGAGCAGTACTTC
CASSWGGQEEQYF
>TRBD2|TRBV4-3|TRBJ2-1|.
TGCGCCAGCACCCTTCGACTAGCACCCTACAATGAGCAGTTCTTC
CASTLRLAPYNEQFF
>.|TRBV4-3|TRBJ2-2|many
TGCGCCAGCAGCCCTTACGGGACCGGGGAGCTGTTTTTT
CASSPYGTGELFF
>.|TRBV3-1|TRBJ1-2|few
TGTGCCAGCAGCCCCAGCACCGGACATGGCTACACCTTC
CASSPSTGHGYTF